A single sample is the source of the 15 T cell receptor beta chains below, sequenced in a study of control samples from healthy donors and cancer patients. TCRdb keeps only in-frame clones here, not all; method: immunoSEQ multiplex PCR. The sample yields 90,000 or so clones, about 87% seen once. The sample comprised blood. Receptors originate from a woman aged 70-85 years in good health.

The rearrangement links TRBV6-5 to TRBJ1-2; D gene unclear. CDR3 size: 13 residues. V was cut by 6 bases and J by 3 bases, with 11 bases left in between. CDR1 is MNHEY and CDR2 is SVGAGI in the germline V gene. The CDR3 here is CASRVAGYYGYTF. DNA for the CDR3: TGTGCCAGCAGGGTCGCCGGATACTATGGCTACACCTTC.

This clone was counted a few times. This sequence joins TRBV19 and TRBJ2-3; D not resolved. The CDR3 consists of 16 residues. Germline CDR1 and CDR2: LNHDA and SQIVND (reference sequence). V gave up 3 bases and J gave up 2 bases, with 15 bases separating them. CDR3 nucleotide sequence: TGTGCCAGTAGTATTTCTTTGCGGCGGTACACAGATACGCAGTATTTT. It codes for CASSISLRRYTDTQYF.

The gene calls are TRBV15 and TRBJ2-1; no clear D gene. CDR1 is LNHNV and CDR2 is YYDKDF in the germline V gene (reference sequence). Trimming pared 0 bases from V and 6 bases from J, leaving 12 bases between. CDR3 length equals 15 residues. DNA for the CDR3: TGTGCCACCAGCAGAGATGGCCAAGGGATCAATGAGCAGTTCTTC. It encodes CATSRDGQGINEQFF.

The genes are TRBV7-9 and TRBJ2-1; unclear D gene. V was pared by 2 bases and J by 9 bases, with 5 bases between. This CDR3 region has 11 residues. CDR1 and CDR2 (germline): SEHNR, FQNEAQ (reference sequence). The DNA of the CDR3 is TGTGCCAGCAGCTTATCATCTGAGCAGTTCTTC. Translated: CASSLSSEQFF.

V is TRBV5-4 and J is TRBJ1-6; D ambiguous. This CDR3 is 13 amino acids long. The germline CDR1 and CDR2 sequences are SGHNT and YYREEE (reference sequence). Trimming took off 4 bases at V and 6 bases at J, with 8 bases between the two ends. CDR3: CASSPSFNSPLHF. The CDR3 DNA reads TGTGCCAGCAGCCCGTCGTTTAATTCACCCCTCCACTTT.

The chain employs TRBV6-2 or TRBV6-3 and TRBJ1-1, with D unresolved. The CDR3 has 13 residues. V was shortened by 2 bases and J by 1 base, with 5 bases between the two germline ends. Germline loops: CDR1 MNHEY, CDR2 SVGEGT. The CDR3 loop reads CASSYSWNTEAFF. The CDR3 bases are TGTGCCAGCAGTTACAGTTGGAACACTGAAGCTTTCTTT.

The chain combines TRBV7-3 with TRBJ1-1; 7 bases match TRBD1. The junction had 8 bases not matched to a gene; V was cut back by 5 bases and J by 5 bases. The germline V gene has CDR1 SGHTA and CDR2 FQGTGA. The CDR3 totals 14 residues. In nucleotides, the CDR3 is TGTGCCAGCAGCCGGGAGGGGGCGCGGACTGAAGCTTTCTTT. Translation gives CASSREGARTEAFF. Full variable domain (remainder filled in from reference TRBV7-3 and TRBJ1-1): GAGVSQTPSNKVTEKGKYVELRCDPISGHTALYWYRQSLGQGPEFLIYFQGTGAADDSGLPNDRFFAVRPEGSVSTLKIQRTERGDSAVYLCASSREGARTEAFFGQGTRLTVV.

The chain combines TRBV7-3 with TRBJ2-1, with D perhaps TRBD1 (5 bases). CDR1 SGHTA and CDR2 FQGTGA come from the germline V gene. V lost 6 bases and J lost 7, with 25 bases in between. The CDR3 spans 17 residues. The CDR3 here is CASREPHGALRVNEQFF. The CDR3 nucleotides read TGTGCCAGCAGGGAACCTCATGGGGCTCTACGGGTGAATGAGCAGTTCTTC.

The rearrangement uses TRBV3-1 (or the pseudogene TRBV3-2) and TRBJ2-6, with unresolved D. Trimming stripped 4 bases from V and 1 base from J, with 5 bases between. The CDR3 consists of 14 residues. Germline V gene sequence: CDR1 LGHDT, CDR2 YNNKEL (reference sequence). The CDR3 DNA reads TGTGCCAGCAGCCTAAGATCTGGGGCCAACGTCCTGACTTTC. Translation gives CASSLRSGANVLTF.

V usage is TRBV24-1 and J usage is TRBJ1-1; D is unresolved. The germline V and J ends were trimmed by 1 base and 12 bases, with 14 bases remaining between them. The length of the CDR3 is 13 residues. The germline V gene has CDR1 KGHDR and CDR2 SFDVKD. DNA of the CDR3: TGTGCCACCAGTGATTTAGACCCACCCGTCACTTTCTTT. It codes for CATSDLDPPVTFF.

This chain links TRBV9 with TRBJ2-1; TRBD2 might be the D (5 bases). V lost 0 bases and J 2 bases, leaving 9 bases between the germline ends. Looked up from germline, CDR1 is SGDLS and CDR2 is YYNGEE. This CDR3 is 15 amino acids long. In DNA, the CDR3 is TGTGCCAGCAGCGTAGTCGCGGGCCCCTACAATGAGCAGTTCTTC. Its protein is CASSVVAGPYNEQFF.

The rearrangement links TRBV3-1 (or the pseudogene TRBV3-2) to TRBJ2-5; the D is unclear. Germline V CDR1 and CDR2: LGHDT, YNNKEL (reference sequence). The CDR3 consists of 13 residues. V lost 5 bases, J lost 9 bases, and 16 bases lay in between. CDR3 bases: TGTGCCAGCAGCTCCAGCGCTGGATGGGCCCAGTACTTC. Encoded protein: CASSSSAGWAQYF.

Concerning this clone: The same CDR3 is also encoded by other DNA sequences in this sample. The rearrangement joins TRBV20-1 to TRBJ2-7; tentatively, D is TRBD2 (6 bases). Germline-derived CDR1 and CDR2 are DFQATT and SNEGSKA (reference sequence). V was pared by 3 bases and J by 0 bases, with 9 bases between. The CDR3 contains 13 residues. The CDR3: CSASTGGSYEQYF. CDR3 coding DNA: TGCAGTGCTAGTACCGGGGGCTCCTACGAGCAGTACTTC.

The V and J genes are TRBV18 and TRBJ1-2; TRBD1 is a possible D gene (5 bases). CDR1 is KGHSH, CDR2 LQKENI, per germline. The CDR3 length is 13 residues. V was shortened by 3 bases and J by 5 bases, with 10 bases between the two germline ends. This CDR3 is CASSPDSLYGYTF. The CDR3 DNA reads as TGTGCCAGCTCACCCGACAGCCTATATGGCTACACCTTC.

The chain couples TRBV18 to TRBJ1-2, with 8 bases that match TRBD1. The CDR3 totals 13 residues. Germline values: CDR1 KGHSH, CDR2 LQKENI. V lost 3 bases to trimming and J lost 8 bases; unmatched junction nucleotides: 5. The CDR3: CASSPGQVRGYTF. CDR3 nucleotide sequence: TGTGCCAGCTCACCGGGACAGGTTAGGGGCTACACCTTC.